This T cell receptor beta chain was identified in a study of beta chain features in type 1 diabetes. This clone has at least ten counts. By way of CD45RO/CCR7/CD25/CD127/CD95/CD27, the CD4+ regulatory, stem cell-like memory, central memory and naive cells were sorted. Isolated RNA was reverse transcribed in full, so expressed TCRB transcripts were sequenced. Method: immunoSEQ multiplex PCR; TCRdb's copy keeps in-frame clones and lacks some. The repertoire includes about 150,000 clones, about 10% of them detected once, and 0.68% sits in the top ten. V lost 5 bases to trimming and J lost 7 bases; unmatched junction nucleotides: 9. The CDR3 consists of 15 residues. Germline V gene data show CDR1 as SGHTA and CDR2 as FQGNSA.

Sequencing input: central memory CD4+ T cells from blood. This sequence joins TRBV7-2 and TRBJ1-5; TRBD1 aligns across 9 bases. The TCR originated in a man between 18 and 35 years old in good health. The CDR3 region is CASSLQWGQGQPQHF. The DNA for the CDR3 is TGTGCCAGCAGCCTACAATGGGGACAGGGACAGCCCCAGCATTTT.